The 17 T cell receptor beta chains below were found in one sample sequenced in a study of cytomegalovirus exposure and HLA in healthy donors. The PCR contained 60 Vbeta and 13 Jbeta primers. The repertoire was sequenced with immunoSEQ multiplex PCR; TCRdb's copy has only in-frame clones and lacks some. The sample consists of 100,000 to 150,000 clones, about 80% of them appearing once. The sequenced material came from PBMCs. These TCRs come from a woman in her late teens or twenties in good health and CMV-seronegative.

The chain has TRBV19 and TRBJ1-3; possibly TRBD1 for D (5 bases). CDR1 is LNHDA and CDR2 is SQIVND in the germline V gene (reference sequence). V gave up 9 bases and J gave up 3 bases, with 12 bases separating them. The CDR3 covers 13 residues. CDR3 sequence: CASEFGGGNTIYF. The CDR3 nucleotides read TGTGCCAGCGAGTTCGGGGGTGGAAACACCATATATTTT.

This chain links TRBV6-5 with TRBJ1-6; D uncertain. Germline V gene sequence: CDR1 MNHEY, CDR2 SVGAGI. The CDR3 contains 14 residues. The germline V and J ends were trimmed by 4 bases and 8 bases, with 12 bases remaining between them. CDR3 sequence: CASSFVWQHSPLHF. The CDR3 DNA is TGTGCCAGCAGTTTTGTATGGCAACATTCACCCCTCCACTTT.

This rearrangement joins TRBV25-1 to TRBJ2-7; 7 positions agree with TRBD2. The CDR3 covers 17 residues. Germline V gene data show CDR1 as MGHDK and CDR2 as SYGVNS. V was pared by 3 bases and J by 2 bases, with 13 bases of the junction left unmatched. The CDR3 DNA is TGTGCCAGCAGTGAGGGGGAATGGGCGGGAGCCCCCTACGAGCAGTACTTC. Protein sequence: CASSEGEWAGAPYEQYF.

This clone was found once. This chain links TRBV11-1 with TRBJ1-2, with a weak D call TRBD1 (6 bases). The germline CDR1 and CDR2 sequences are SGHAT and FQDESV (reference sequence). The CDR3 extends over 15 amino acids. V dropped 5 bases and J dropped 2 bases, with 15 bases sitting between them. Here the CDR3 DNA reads TGTGCCAGCAGCCGCACCGGGACACCCAACTATGGCTACACCTTC. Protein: CASSRTGTPNYGYTF.

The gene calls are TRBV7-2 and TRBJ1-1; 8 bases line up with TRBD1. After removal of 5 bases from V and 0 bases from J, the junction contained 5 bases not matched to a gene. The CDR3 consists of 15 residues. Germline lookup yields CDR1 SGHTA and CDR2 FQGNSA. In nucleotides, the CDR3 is TGTGCCAGCAGCCCGCGACAGGGGATGAACACTGAAGCTTTCTTT. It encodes CASSPRQGMNTEAFF.

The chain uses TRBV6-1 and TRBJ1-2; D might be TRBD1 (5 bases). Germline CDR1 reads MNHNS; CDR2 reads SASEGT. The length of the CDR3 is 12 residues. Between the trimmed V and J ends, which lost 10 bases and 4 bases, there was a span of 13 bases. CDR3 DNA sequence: TGTGCCACCCGGGGGGGGATCTATGGCTACACCTTC. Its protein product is CATRGGIYGYTF.

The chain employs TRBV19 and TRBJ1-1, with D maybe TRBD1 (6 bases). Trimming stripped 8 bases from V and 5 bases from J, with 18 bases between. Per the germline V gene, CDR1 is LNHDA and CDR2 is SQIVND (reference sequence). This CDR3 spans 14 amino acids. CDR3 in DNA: TGTGCCAGTTGGTCGGACAGCCGACCGACTGAAGCTTTCTTT. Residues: CASWSDSRPTEAFF. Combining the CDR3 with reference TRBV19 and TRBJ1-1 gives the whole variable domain DGGITQSPKYLFRKEGQNVTLSCEQNLNHDAMYWYRQDPGQGLRLIYYSQIVNDFQKGDIAEGYSVSREKKESFPLTVTSAQKNPTAFYLCASWSDSRPTEAFFGQGTRLTVV.

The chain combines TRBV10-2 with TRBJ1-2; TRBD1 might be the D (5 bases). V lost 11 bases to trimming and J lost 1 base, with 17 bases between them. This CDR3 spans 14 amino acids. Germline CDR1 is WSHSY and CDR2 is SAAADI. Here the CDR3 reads CASSGRAYNYGYTF. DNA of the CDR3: TGCGCCTCCTCAGGGAGGGCCTATAACTATGGCTACACCTTC.

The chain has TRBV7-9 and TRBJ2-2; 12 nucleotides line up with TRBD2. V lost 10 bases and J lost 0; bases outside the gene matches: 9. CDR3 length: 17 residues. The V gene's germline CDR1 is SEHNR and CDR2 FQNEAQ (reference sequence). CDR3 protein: CATKTGLAGSNTGELFF. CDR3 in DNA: TGTGCCACCAAAACGGGACTAGCGGGCTCGAACACCGGGGAGCTGTTTTTT.

CDR3 loop: CASSLAPSGEQYF. The CDR3 DNA sequence: TGTGCCAGCAGCTTAGCCCCCTCAGGGGAGCAGTACTTC. The chain combines TRBV7-6 with TRBJ2-7, with a possible D match to TRBD1 (5 bases). Trimming shortened V by 0 bases and J by 7 bases, and 10 bases separated the two germline ends. Per germline, CDR1 SGHVS and CDR2 FNYEAQ. CDR3 length equals 13 residues.

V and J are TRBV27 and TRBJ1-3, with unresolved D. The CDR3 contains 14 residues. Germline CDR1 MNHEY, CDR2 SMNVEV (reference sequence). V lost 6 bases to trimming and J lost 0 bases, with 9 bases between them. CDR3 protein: CASSDLSSGNTIYF. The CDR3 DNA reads TGTGCCAGCAGCGACTTGAGCTCTGGAAACACCATATATTTT.

As DNA, the CDR3 is TGCAGTGCTAGAGATCGGGATACGCAGTATTTT. This sequence encodes CSARDRDTQYF. This sequence joins TRBV20-1 and TRBJ2-3, with D unclear. The CDR3 runs 11 residues. V was clipped by 0 bases and J by 6 bases, with 4 bases between them. The germline CDR1 and CDR2 sequences are DFQATT and SNEGSKA (reference sequence).

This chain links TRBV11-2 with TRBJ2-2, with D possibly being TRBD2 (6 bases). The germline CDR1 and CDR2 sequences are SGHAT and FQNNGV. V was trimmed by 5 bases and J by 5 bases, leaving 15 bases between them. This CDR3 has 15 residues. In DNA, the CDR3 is TGTGCCAGCAGCCCCCGCGGGGTGTGGACCGGGGAGCTGTTTTTT. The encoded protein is CASSPRGVWTGELFF.

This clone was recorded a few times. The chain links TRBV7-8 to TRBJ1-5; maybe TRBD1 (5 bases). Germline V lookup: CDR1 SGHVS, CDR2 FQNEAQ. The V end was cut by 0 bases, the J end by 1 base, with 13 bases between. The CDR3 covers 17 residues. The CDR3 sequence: CASSLAVTGRSNQPQHF. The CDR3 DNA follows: TGTGCCAGCAGCTTAGCGGTAACAGGCAGGAGCAATCAGCCCCAGCATTTT.

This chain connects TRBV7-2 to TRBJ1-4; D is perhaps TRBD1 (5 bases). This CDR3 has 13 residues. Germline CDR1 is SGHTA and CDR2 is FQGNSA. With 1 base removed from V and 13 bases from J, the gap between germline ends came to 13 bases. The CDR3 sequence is CASSLGTTGGLFF. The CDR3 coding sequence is TGTGCCAGCAGCTTAGGGACCACCGGGGGACTGTTTTTT.

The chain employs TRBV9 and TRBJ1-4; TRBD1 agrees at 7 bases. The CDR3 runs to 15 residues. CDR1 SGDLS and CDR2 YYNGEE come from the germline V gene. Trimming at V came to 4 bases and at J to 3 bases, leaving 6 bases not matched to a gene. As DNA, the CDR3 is TGTGCCAGCAGCATTATGACAGGGCCTAATGAAAAACTGTTTTTT. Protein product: CASSIMTGPNEKLFF.

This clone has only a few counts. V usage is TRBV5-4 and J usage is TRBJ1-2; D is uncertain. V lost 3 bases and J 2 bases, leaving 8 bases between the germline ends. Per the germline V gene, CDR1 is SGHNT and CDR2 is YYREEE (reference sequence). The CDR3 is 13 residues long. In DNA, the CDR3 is TGTGCCAGCAGCTCCCGACACAACTATGGCTACACCTTC. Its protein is CASSSRHNYGYTF. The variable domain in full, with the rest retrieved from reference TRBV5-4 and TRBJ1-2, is ETGVTQSPTHLIKTRGQQVTLRCSSQSGHNTVSWYQQALGQGPQFIFQYYREEENGRGNFPPRFSGLQFPNYSSELNVNALELDDSALYLCASSSRHNYGYTFGSGTRLTVV.